A selection of T cell receptor beta chains follows, all from one sample in a study of Graves' ophthalmopathy and Graves' hyperthyroidism. TCRdb analysed the multiplex PCR reads with MiXCR anew, one entry per CDR3 protein. The sample records about 390,000 distinct CDR3 sequences, about 15% being singletons. Sequences were obtained from peripheral blood. These receptors all stem from an adult woman with stable Graves' hyperthyroidism. The CDR3 runs from the conserved cysteine through the conserved F or W. The order of the fields is V gene, J gene, D gene, clone size, CDR3 protein, CDR3 DNA. D genes are given only for firm matches. Expanded clones get a size class; other rows say once, few or many, or leave the size out.

>TRBV20-1|TRBJ2-7|.|many
CSAREPNTGFEQYF
TGCAGTGCTAGAGAACCTAATACGGGGTTCGAGCAGTACTTC
>TRBV20-1|TRBJ2-7|.|many
CSARVGAYEQYF
TGCAGTGCTCGGGTGGGGGCCTACGAGCAGTACTTC
>TRBV2|TRBJ2-5|TRBD1|.
CASSQEVRQGPLGETQYF
TGTGCCAGCAGCCAAGAGGTGCGACAGGGACCTTTGGGGGAGACCCAGTACTTC
>TRBV11-3|TRBJ2-5|.|many
CASSPGGVDETQYF
TGTGCCAGTAGCCCGGGTGGGGTTGACGAGACCCAGTACTTC
>TRBV20-1|TRBJ2-7|.|many
CSAALGNEQYF
TGCAGTGCTGCCCTTGGAAACGAGCAGTACTTC
>TRBV20-1|TRBJ1-5|.|many
CSARSRLSNQPQHF
TGCAGTGCTAGGAGTCGGCTCAGCAATCAGCCCCAGCATTTT
>TRBV7-2|TRBJ2-7|.|many
CASSFGDIYEQYF
TGTGCCAGCAGCTTCGGGGATATCTACGAGCAGTACTTC
>TRBV11-2|TRBJ2-7|TRBD1|.
CASSSRGRQGTYEQYF
TGTGCCAGCAGCTCCCGAGGGCGACAGGGAACCTACGAGCAGTACTTC
>TRBV6-2/TRBV6-3|TRBJ2-4|.|few
CASSYSFQRQNIKYF
TGTGCCAGCAGTTACTCGTTTCAGAGGCAGAACATTAAGTACTTC
>TRBV15|TRBJ2-7|.|.
CATSRGERSYEQYF
TGTGCCACCAGCAGAGGGGAAAGGAGTTACGAGCAGTACTTC
>TRBV12-5|TRBJ2-6|TRBD2|many
CASGPNWGGALGANVLTF
TGTGCTAGTGGTCCAAATTGGGGAGGGGCCCTCGGGGCCAACGTCCTGACTTTC
>TRBV12-3/TRBV12-4|TRBJ1-2|.|many
CASSTGLYGYTF
TGTGCCAGCAGTACAGGGCTTTATGGCTACACCTTC
>TRBV19|TRBJ2-7|TRBD1|many
CASRPDDRAEQYF
TGTGCCAGTAGGCCTGATGACAGGGCCGAGCAGTACTTC
>TRBV10-3|TRBJ1-5|.|many
CAISESGNEGRQPQHF
TGTGCCATCAGTGAGTCTGGGAACGAGGGCCGTCAGCCCCAGCATTTT
>TRBV7-2|TRBJ2-6|.|many
CASSQMAGNPGANVLTF
TGTGCCAGCAGCCAAATGGCGGGAAACCCTGGGGCCAACGTCCTGACTTTC
>TRBV28|TRBJ2-7|TRBD2|.
CASMVSGSGSYEQYF
TGTGCCAGCATGGTTAGCGGGAGCGGCTCCTACGAGCAGTACTTC
>TRBV15|TRBJ1-6|.|many
CATSRNLGGNSPLHF
TGTGCCACCAGCAGGAATCTGGGGGGTAATTCACCCCTCCACTTT
>TRBV19|TRBJ1-1|TRBD1|many
CASSMGQGATEAFF
TGTGCCAGTAGTATGGGACAGGGGGCGACTGAAGCTTTCTTT
>TRBV12-3/TRBV12-4|TRBJ2-4|.|many
CASSFGLNWNIQYF
TGTGCCAGCAGTTTCGGGCTGAACTGGAACATTCAGTACTTC
>TRBV4-1|TRBJ1-5|.|many
CASSQDRVNNQPQHF
TGCGCCAGCAGCCAAGACAGGGTGAACAATCAGCCCCAGCATTTT
>TRBV28|TRBJ1-5|.|many
CASSLGVSSNQPQHF
TGTGCCAGCAGTTTAGGGGTTTCTAGCAATCAGCCCCAGCATTTT
>TRBV19|TRBJ2-7|.|few
CASSGASASDHEQYF
TGTGCCAGTAGTGGAGCAAGCGCCTCAGACCACGAGCAGTACTTC
>TRBV12-3/TRBV12-4|TRBJ2-6|.|many
CASRPMPGGANVLTF
TGTGCCAGCAGGCCAATGCCAGGTGGGGCCAACGTCCTGACTTTC
>TRBV11-2|TRBJ2-2|.|few
CASSSPWGSSNTGELLF
TGTGCCAGCAGCTCTCCATGGGGTAGCTCGAACACCGGGGAGCTGCTTTTT
>TRBV12-3/TRBV12-4|TRBJ1-3|.|many
CASSLAIDTIYF
TGTGCCAGCAGTTTAGCGATAGACACCATATATTTT
>TRBV5-1|TRBJ2-2|.|many
CASYTGTGELFF
TGCGCCAGCTATACGGGCACCGGGGAGCTGTTTTTT
>TRBV19|TRBJ1-1|.|.
CASSRGLPMNTEAFF
TGTGCCAGTAGTAGGGGGCTCCCGATGAACACTGAAGCTTTCTTT
>TRBV5-1|TRBJ2-7|TRBD1|many
CASSPGQGTMPYF
TGCGCCAGCAGCCCCGGACAGGGGACGATGCCGTACTTC
>TRBV6-5|TRBJ1-1|.|many
CASSYSKGGPNTEAFF
TGTGCCAGCAGTTACTCGAAGGGTGGCCCGAACACTGAAGCTTTCTTT
>TRBV5-1|TRBJ2-5|TRBD2|many
CASSLARGLAGGPETQYF
TGCGCCAGCAGCTTAGCCCGAGGACTAGCGGGAGGGCCGGAGACCCAGTACTTC
>TRBV12-3/TRBV12-4|TRBJ2-7|.|many
CASSLGTRDQYEQYF
TGTGCCAGCAGTTTAGGGACCAGGGATCAGTACGAGCAGTACTTC
>TRBV6-2/TRBV6-3|TRBJ2-7|TRBD2|many
CASSYSGTSGIYREQYF
TGTGCCAGCAGTTACTCGGGGACTAGCGGGATATATCGCGAGCAGTACTTC
>TRBV6-1|TRBJ2-7|TRBD2|.
CASSEEPSGSYEQYF
TGTGCCAGCAGTGAAGAGCCTAGCGGATCCTACGAGCAGTACTTC
>TRBV11-2|TRBJ1-1|.|many
CASSFSGLRSGRMNTEAFF
TGTGCCAGCAGCTTTTCGGGGCTACGATCGGGACGGATGAACACTGAAGCTTTCTTT
>TRBV24-1|TRBJ2-1|TRBD2|few
CASSSGRALNEQFF
TGTGCCTCATCCAGCGGGAGGGCCCTCAATGAGCAGTTCTTC
>TRBV29-1|TRBJ2-7|TRBD2|many
CSVEARTTSGRAASNEQYF
TGCAGCGTTGAGGCCCGTACAACTAGCGGGAGGGCCGCGTCGAACGAGCAGTACTTC
>TRBV6-1|TRBJ1-2|TRBD1|.
CASRDRGTDYGYTF
TGTGCCAGCAGGGACAGGGGCACCGACTATGGCTACACCTTC
>TRBV2|TRBJ2-2|.|.
CASRETTIPTGELFF
TGTGCCAGCCGTGAGACAACGATTCCGACCGGGGAGCTGTTTTTT
>TRBV9|TRBJ2-5|.|.
CASSGPSETQYF
TGTGCCAGCAGCGGCCCCTCAGAGACCCAGTACTTC
>TRBV6-1|TRBJ2-5|.|.
CASSEQGEETQYF
TGTGCCAGCAGTGAACAGGGTGAGGAGACCCAGTACTTC
>TRBV6-1|TRBJ2-3|.|.
CASREQYWGTDTQYF
TGTGCCAGCAGGGAACAGTACTGGGGCACAGATACGCAGTATTTT
>TRBV2|TRBJ1-1|.|many
CASRGSRNTEAFF
TGTGCCAGCAGGGGCTCACGGAACACTGAAGCTTTCTTT
>TRBV6-1|TRBJ1-2|TRBD1|many
CASRTTGVNYGYTF
TGTGCCAGCAGAACCACAGGGGTTAACTATGGCTACACCTTC
>TRBV6-2/TRBV6-3|TRBJ1-2|.|few
CASSYRPPEDYGYTF
TGTGCCAGCAGTTACAGGCCACCGGAAGACTATGGCTACACCTTC
>TRBV28|TRBJ2-2|TRBD1|many
CASSPTLTGATGELFF
TGTGCCAGCAGTCCCACCCTGACAGGGGCCACCGGGGAGCTGTTTTTT
>TRBV5-1|TRBJ2-5|.|few
CASRLPGQKRQETQYF
TGCGCCAGCAGACTCCCGGGACAAAAACGCCAAGAGACCCAGTACTTC
>TRBV28|TRBJ2-7|.|many
CASSGQIPYEQYF
TGTGCCAGCAGTGGACAGATACCATACGAGCAGTACTTC
>TRBV4-2|TRBJ1-2|.|.
CASSPSTGDYGYTF
TGTGCCAGCAGCCCCTCAACCGGGGACTATGGCTACACCTTC
>TRBV15|TRBJ2-5|.|many
CATSGSALETQYF
TGTGCCACCAGCGGGTCCGCGCTCGAGACCCAGTACTTC
>TRBV19|TRBJ1-5|.|.
CASRPGGGNQPQHF
TGTGCCAGTAGGCCGGGGGGCGGCAATCAGCCCCAGCATTTT
>TRBV4-2|TRBJ1-2|.|many
CASSQDGTENYGYTF
TGTGCCAGCAGCCAAGACGGAACGGAAAACTATGGCTACACCTTC
>TRBV28|TRBJ1-1|.|.
CASSIPGLNTEAFF
TGTGCCAGCTCCATCCCCGGGCTGAACACTGAAGCTTTCTTT
>TRBV27|TRBJ1-6|.|.
CASSTGFVGGSPLHF
TGTGCCAGCAGTACAGGGTTTGTAGGAGGTTCACCCCTCCACTTT
>TRBV10-3|TRBJ1-1|.|many
CAISAQGNTEAFF
TGTGCCATCAGTGCGCAGGGGAACACTGAAGCTTTCTTT
>TRBV12-3/TRBV12-4|TRBJ2-4|.|few
CASPWAGEWDIQYF
TGTGCCAGCCCCTGGGCAGGGGAGTGGGACATTCAGTACTTC